The subject of this entry is one T cell receptor (beta chain). Its antigen remains unknown. TCRdb keeps only in-frame clones here, not all; method: immunoSEQ multiplex PCR. This table holds about 92,000 clones, 70% to 90% found once. This record belongs to a study of T cell responses to AZD1222 COVID-19 vaccine. Study-wide background: Second-dose intervals of approximately 4 or approximately 12 weeks were pooled.

This CDR3 is built from 13 residues. The V end lost 6 bases, the J end lost 7 bases, and 13 bases lay between the germline ends. Germline CDR1 reads MDHEN; CDR2 reads SYDVKM. Study conclusions and caveats: Nearly half of the spike-specific TCRs reportedly recognize variant regions that carry no mutations. Females made up more of the donors, who were largely white British, and clonal diversity may have come out too low. Sampling that yielded the repertoires occurred only after the peak T cell response.

V and J are TRBV28 and TRBJ1-5; D may be TRBD1 (6 bases). This clonotype was sampled from an adult in good health. Sequencing was performed on peripheral blood, taken on day 0 of AZD1222 vaccination. Written as DNA, the CDR3 is TGTGCCAGCAGACCAACAGGGACGCAGCCCCAGCATTTT. Protein product: CASRPTGTQPQHF.